The 29 T cell receptor beta chains below come from one sample, sequenced in a study of regulatory T cells in long-lasting Graves disease (dated by TCRdb to the early 2020s). Libraries were built with multiplex PCR. TCRdb records Illumina HiSeq 4000 as the sequencer. TCR beta libraries were built with iRepertoire HTBI primers and Arm-PCR amplification of CDR3 regions. TCRdb reanalyzed the raw reads on its own, using fastp at Q25 for trimming and MiXCR for clone calling, and kept in-frame beta chains. Every distinct CDR3 protein forms one entry, paired with its most common genes and DNA. For this sample there are around 400,000 distinct CDR3 sequences; roughly 16% appear just once. The top ten clonotypes cover 22% of the sample. According to the study, the label for this sample's time point signals: newly diagnosed GD, antithyroid drugs for less than 3 months. For both TCR sequencing and RNA sequencing, RNA was extracted from PBMCs using TRIzol.

The source was peripheral blood mononuclear cells (PBMCs), collected at new diagnosis, from a patient treated with antithyroid drugs. All receptors come from a female donor with Graves disease.

This chain connects TRBV4-1 to TRBJ1-1; D may be TRBD1 (6 bases). This CDR3 spans 15 amino acids. The V end lost 1 base, the J end lost 4 bases, and 13 bases lay between the germline ends. The V gene's germline CDR1 is MGHRA and CDR2 YSYEKL. DNA for the CDR3: TGCGCCAGCAGCCAAGCCGACACAGGGCTCACTGAAGCTTTCTTT. It yields the protein CASSQADTGLTEAFF.

The chain joins TRBV4-1 to TRBJ1-1; TRBD1 is a possible D gene (6 bases). The germline V gene has CDR1 MGHRA and CDR2 YSYEKL. V was pared by 2 bases and J by 3 bases, with 7 bases between. This CDR3 has 13 residues. The CDR3 here is CASSQSGDTEAFF. CDR3 DNA sequence: TGCGCCAGCAGCCAATCAGGGGACACTGAAGCTTTCTTT.

This clonotype was counted many times. This chain joins TRBV7-9 and TRBJ2-4, with D possibly matching TRBD1 (6 bases). Germline V lookup: CDR1 SEHNR, CDR2 FQNEAQ (reference sequence). This CDR3 has 14 amino acids. Trimming left V 2 bases short and J 10 bases short, with 15 bases between. DNA of the CDR3: TGTGCCAGCAGCTTACCTGGGACACTCGGGATTCAGTACTTC. Translated: CASSLPGTLGIQYF. The full variable domain, its missing parts supplied by reference TRBV7-9 and TRBJ2-4, is DTGVSQNPRHKITKRGQNVTFRCDPISEHNRLYWYRQTLGQGPEFLTYFQNEAQLEKSRLLSDRFSAERPKGSFSTLEIQRTEQGDSAMYLCASSLPGTLGIQYFGAGTRLSVL.

CDR3 loop: CASSPGWAEETQYF. The CDR3 DNA is TGTGCCAGCAGTCCAGGATGGGCGGAAGAGACCCAGTACTTC. The chain employs TRBV6-2 or TRBV6-3 and TRBJ2-5; D not certain. The CDR3 runs 14 residues. Germline V gene sequence: CDR1 MNHEY, CDR2 SVGEGT. V lost 5 bases to trimming and J lost 3 bases, with 13 bases between them.

In this sample, this clonotype turned up many times. The chain recombines TRBV20-1 with TRBJ2-2; TRBD2 is a possible D gene (6 bases). This CDR3 has 13 residues. Trimming removed 0 bases at V and 5 bases at J, with 7 bases between. Germline loops: CDR1 DFQATT, CDR2 SNEGSKA (reference sequence). The CDR3 sequence is CSARDAGTGELFF. CDR3 DNA sequence: TGCAGTGCTAGAGATGCGGGGACCGGGGAGCTGTTTTTT.

This clonotype was detected only a few times. The chain joins TRBV18 to TRBJ1-5; a possible D gene is TRBD1 (6 bases). The CDR3 extends over 15 amino acids. Germline loops: CDR1 KGHSH, CDR2 LQKENI. V was shortened by 4 bases and J by 4 bases, with 14 bases between the two germline ends. CDR3 amino acids: CASSLSNTGNQPQHF. DNA for the CDR3: TGTGCCAGCTCACTTTCCAATACAGGGAATCAGCCCCAGCATTTT.

This clonotype was counted ten times or more. The chain employs TRBV3-1 and TRBJ2-7; 9 bases agree with TRBD2. The CDR3 loop spans 15 amino acids. Germline-derived CDR1 and CDR2 are LGHDT and YNNKEL (reference sequence). The J segment lost 7 bases and the V segment lost 2 bases, leaving 9 bases of the junction unmatched. CDR3 amino acids: CASSQRDSGSKEQYF. The CDR3 nucleotides read TGTGCCAGCAGCCAAAGAGATAGCGGGAGTAAGGAGCAGTACTTC.

With regard to this clonotype: The germline gene is not matched at one end of the junction; a read error may be the cause. V is TRBV18 and J is TRBJ1-4; no clear D. The germline V gene has CDR1 KGHSH and CDR2 LQKENI. The CDR3 runs to 16 residues. In DNA, the CDR3 is TGTGCCAGCTCACCACCGAACGCGCCGGGAAATGGAAAACTGTTTTTT. It translates to CASSPPNAPGNGKLFF.

The sample holds many counts of this clonotype. DNA for the CDR3: TGTGCCAGCAGCCCGGCAGGGGGCAACGGGGAGCTGTTTTTT. Protein product: CASSPAGGNGELFF. The rearrangement joins TRBV13 to TRBJ2-2; 8 bases match TRBD1. The V segment lost 5 bases and the J segment 7 bases; nucleotides outside the gene matches: 6. This CDR3 spans 14 amino acids. Germline CDR1 reads PRHDT; CDR2 reads FYEKMQ (reference sequence).

At least ten counts were recorded for this clonotype. The rearrangement uses TRBV27 and TRBJ1-5, with 8 positions matching TRBD1. The length of the CDR3 is 15 residues. Germline V gene sequence: CDR1 MNHEY, CDR2 SMNVEV (reference sequence). Losses at the gene ends were 0 bases for V and 7 bases for J; bases not matched to a gene: 5. CDR3 in DNA: TGTGCCAGCAGTTTATCCAGGACAGGGCGCCAGCCCCAGCATTTT. Residues: CASSLSRTGRQPQHF.

This clonotype has ten or more counts. The V call is TRBV28, the J call TRBJ2-1; D is unclear. This CDR3 contains 16 residues. Germline V gene sequence: CDR1 MDHEN, CDR2 SYDVKM. Deletions cut 6 bases from V and 0 bases from J, with 15 bases between. CDR3 nucleotide sequence: TGTGCCAGCAGAGCGCCGACGGCCACCTCCTACAATGAGCAGTTCTTC. It encodes CASRAPTATSYNEQFF.

This clonotype has a handful of counts. The chain combines TRBV12-5 with TRBJ1-3; 9 bases fit TRBD1. The CDR3 runs to 18 residues. CDR1 is LGHNT, CDR2 FRNRAP, per germline. V lost 5 bases to trimming and J lost 0 bases; unmatched junction nucleotides: 11. CDR3 DNA sequence: TGTGCTAGTGGTCGGGACAGGGTTATTTATCACTCTGGAAACACCATATATTTT. It yields the protein CASGRDRVIYHSGNTIYF.

V gene TRBV12-3 or TRBV12-4 combines with J gene TRBJ1-6; D might be TRBD1 (5 bases). V was shortened by 5 bases and J by 9 bases, with 29 bases between the two germline ends. This CDR3 spans 19 amino acids. Here the CDR3 reads CASSPSGTGVMRGSSPLHF. The CDR3 DNA reads TGTGCCAGCAGTCCCTCCGGGACGGGAGTCATGCGGGGTTCTTCACCCCTCCACTTT.

This clonotype was detected many times. The rearrangement uses TRBV12-3 or TRBV12-4 and TRBJ1-2, with D hard to call. There are 14 residues in the CDR3. The V gene lost 3 bases and the J gene lost 3 bases, with 11 bases spanning the gap. As DNA, the CDR3 is TGTGCCAGCAGTTTGGAAGGGTTGGACTATGGCTACACCTTC. It is translated as CASSLEGLDYGYTF.

This clonotype has ten or more counts. The V gene is TRBV20-1, the J gene TRBJ1-5, with 7 bases lining up with TRBD1. Trimming took 6 bases from V and 5 from J; bases not matched to a gene: 13. This CDR3 comprises 15 residues. Germline-derived CDR1 and CDR2 are DFQATT and SNEGSKA (reference sequence). This CDR3 is CSAYDGQEVHQPQHF. The DNA for the CDR3 is TGCAGTGCCTACGACGGACAGGAAGTGCATCAGCCCCAGCATTTT.

This clonotype was found many times. This chain connects TRBV4-3 to TRBJ1-1; possible D gene TRBD1, 6 bases. Germline values: CDR1 LGHNA, CDR2 YSLEER. The CDR3 extends over 14 amino acids. Deletions cut 1 base from V and 7 bases from J, with 13 bases between. The CDR3 bases are TGCGCCAGCAGCCAAGTAGGGGGTAAGGATGAAGCTTTCTTT. Amino acid sequence: CASSQVGGKDEAFF.

The sample holds many counts of this clonotype. The chain is built from TRBV12-3 or TRBV12-4 and TRBJ1-5, with D perhaps matching TRBD1 (5 bases). The CDR3 length is 13 residues. Trimming shortened V by 5 bases and J by 7 bases, and 12 bases separated the two germline ends. For the CDR3, the DNA is TGTGCCAGCAGTCCTCGGGGGGGGCAGCCCCAGCATTTT. Translated, it gives CASSPRGGQPQHF.

The CDR3 sequence is CASSYSTGTVGGYTF. Written as DNA, the CDR3 is TGTGCCAGCAGTTACTCTACCGGGACAGTGGGTGGCTACACCTTC. This chain connects TRBV6-5 to TRBJ1-2; 7 bases are shared with TRBD1. CDR3 length equals 15 residues. V was pared by 0 bases and J by 7 bases, with 8 bases of the junction left unmatched. Germline V gene sequence: CDR1 MNHEY, CDR2 SVGAGI.

This sequence joins TRBV5-1 and TRBJ1-2; D remains ambiguous. Trimming removed 1 base at V and 5 bases at J, with 12 bases between. The CDR3 runs to 14 residues. CDR1 is SGHRS and CDR2 is YFSETQ in the germline V gene. This CDR3 is CASSLNSLIYGYTF. The CDR3 region has the DNA TGCGCCAGCAGCTTGAATTCGTTAATTTATGGCTACACCTTC.

The rearrangement joins TRBV27 to TRBJ2-7; a weak D match, TRBD1 (7 bases). V lost 3 bases to trimming and J lost 6 bases, with 12 bases between them. CDR1 MNHEY and CDR2 SMNVEV come from the germline V gene (reference sequence). CDR3 length equals 13 residues. This CDR3 reads CASSLNQGGEQYF. CDR3 DNA: TGTGCCAGCAGTTTGAATCAGGGGGGCGAGCAGTACTTC.

This clonotype occurred many times. The J gene is TRBJ1-1, the V gene TRBV7-2, with D unclear. V dropped 1 base and J dropped 5 bases, with 14 bases sitting between them. Germline V gene lookup returns CDR1 SGHTA and CDR2 FQGNSA. The CDR3 runs 15 residues. The CDR3 nucleotides are TGTGCCAGCAGCTTAGGTCACGGGAGAACAACTGAAGCTTTCTTT. Protein: CASSLGHGRTTEAFF.

The CDR3 nucleotides are TGCAGTGCTAGAGCTAGGGAGGGAATAGGCGCAAAACTGTTTTTT. Protein: CSARAREGIGAKLFF. This rearrangement joins TRBV20-1 to TRBJ1-4; unclear D gene. Germline values: CDR1 DFQATT, CDR2 SNEGSKA (reference sequence). Trimming shortened V by 1 base and J by 10 bases, and 19 bases separated the two germline ends. The CDR3 is made up of 15 amino acids.

The V and J genes are TRBV6-7 and TRBJ1-2; no firm D call. TRBV6-7 is treated as an ORF (open reading frame) with a function not yet certain. Between the trimmed V and J ends, which lost 0 bases and 9 bases, there was a span of 2 bases. The CDR3 sequence is 10 residues long. The CDR3 sequence is CASSYSCYTF. The CDR3, as DNA: TGTGCCAGCAGTTACTCGTGCTACACCTTC.

The chain uses TRBV28 and TRBJ2-1, with D possibly being TRBD1 (6 bases). V was trimmed by 5 bases and J by 1 base, leaving 18 bases between them. CDR3 size: 17 residues. Germline values: CDR1 MDHEN, CDR2 SYDVKM. CDR3 nucleotide sequence: TGTGCCAGCAGTGGGGGCAGGGGTGCCCTATCCTACAATGAGCAGTTCTTC. Amino acid sequence: CASSGGRGALSYNEQFF. The complete variable domain, with remaining parts taken from reference TRBV28 and TRBJ2-1, reads DVKVTQSSRYLVKRTGEKVFLECVQDMDHENMFWYRQDPGLGLRLIYFSYDVKMKEKGDIPEGYSVSREKKERFSLILESASTNQTSMYLCASSGGRGALSYNEQFFGPGTRLTVL.

This clonotype was observed at least ten times. As DNA, the CDR3 is TGTGCCAGCAGTCCGGGGGGGTACTATGGCTACACCTTC. Its protein product is CASSPGGYYGYTF. The rearrangement joins TRBV7-2 to TRBJ1-2; TRBD1 is a possible D gene (5 bases). CDR3 length equals 13 residues. V was clipped by 6 bases and J by 3 bases, with 11 bases between them. Looked up from germline, CDR1 is SGHTA and CDR2 is FQGNSA.

This clonotype has ten or more counts. The V and J genes are TRBV29-1 and TRBJ1-2; 9 bases line up with TRBD1. J was trimmed by 0 bases and V by 6 bases; bases with no gene match: 14. Germline V gives CDR1 SQVTM, CDR2 ANQGSEA. The CDR3 covers 17 residues. The CDR3 DNA sequence: TGCAGCGTGACACATTTATTACGGGACAGGGCTAACTATGGCTACACCTTC. It codes for CSVTHLLRDRANYGYTF.

This clonotype was recorded many times. The chain joins TRBV27 to TRBJ1-5; 7 bases are a match to TRBD1. V lost 5 bases to trimming and J lost 1 base; unmatched junction nucleotides: 2. Germline CDR1 MNHEY, CDR2 SMNVEV (reference sequence). The CDR3 length is 14 residues. The CDR3 sequence is CASSRRGSNQPQHF. CDR3 in DNA: TGTGCCAGCAGTCGCAGGGGGAGCAATCAGCCCCAGCATTTT.

The chain recombines TRBV12-3 or TRBV12-4 with TRBJ1-2; 7 nucleotides match TRBD1. With V trimmed by 10 bases and J by 7 bases, 12 bases remained unmatched. CDR3 length equals 13 residues. The CDR3: CANAGGGLGGYTF. The CDR3 DNA follows: TGTGCCAACGCAGGGGGAGGTCTTGGTGGCTACACCTTC.

This clonotype was seen repeatedly, ten times or more. The J gene is TRBJ1-1, the V gene TRBV10-3, with D perhaps matching TRBD1 (5 bases). Trimming removed 0 bases at V and 7 bases at J, with 12 bases between. Germline assignment: CDR1 ENHRY and CDR2 SYGVKD. This CDR3 is 14 amino acids long. Written as DNA, the CDR3 is TGTGCCATCAGTGAGTCTCCTGGGGCGAGTGAAGCTTTCTTT. Translating gives CAISESPGASEAFF.